The 18 T cell receptor beta chains presented below share a single source sample, sequenced in a study of T cell repertoires in cytomegalovirus infection. Each CDR3 protein is one row after TCRdb ran MiXCR on the reads. Among roughly 150,000 distinct CDR3 sequences, about 31% were seen once, and the ten largest hold around half. These receptors lack a known antigen. This sample comprised CD8+ T cells from cultured PBMCs, obtained from culture after CMV antigen stimulation. The receptor source for this set is a human donor in good health (CMV status not recorded). Some clones in this sample may be carry-over from other donors' samples.

This clonotype has at least ten counts. V and J are TRBV5-1 and TRBJ1-4; D is unclear. Germline V gene lookup returns CDR1 SGHRS and CDR2 YFSETQ. The ends were cut back, 0 bases at V and 8 bases at J, with 14 bases in the middle. The CDR3 has 15 residues. CDR3 sequence (DNA): TGCGCCAGCAGCTTGGGAGGGTTGAAAGAAGAAAAACTGTTTTTT. Its protein product is CASSLGGLKEEKLFF.

The genes are TRBV27 and TRBJ1-6; a possible D gene is TRBD1 (5 bases). The germline CDR1 and CDR2 sequences are MNHEY and SMNVEV (reference sequence). The germline V and J ends were trimmed by 6 bases and 0 bases, with 9 bases remaining between them. There are 15 residues in the CDR3. CDR3 in amino acids: CASSPGSSYNSPLHF. The CDR3 nucleotides are TGTGCCAGCAGCCCAGGGAGCTCCTATAATTCACCCCTCCACTTT.

This clonotype is a singleton in its sample. The rearrangement uses TRBV2 and TRBJ1-3; D is uncertain. There are 15 residues in the CDR3. The V gene's germline CDR1 is SNHLY and CDR2 FYNNEI. Trimming left V 7 bases short and J 4 bases short, with 17 bases between. CDR3 bases: TGTGCCAGCAAGCCCCGTCACATAATCGGAAACACCATATATTTT. Protein product: CASKPRHIIGNTIYF.

The V and J genes are TRBV28 and TRBJ1-1, with 9 bases identical to TRBD1. The V segment lost 6 bases and the J segment 8 bases; nucleotides outside the gene matches: 13. The CDR3 covers 15 residues. From germline, CDR1 is MDHEN and CDR2 SYDVKM. DNA for the CDR3: TGTGCCAGCAGCCTAACTTCCGGGACAGGGCCCGAAGCTTTCTTT. Its protein is CASSLTSGTGPEAFF.

The J gene is TRBJ1-5, the V gene TRBV27; 9 bases are a match to TRBD1. This CDR3 comprises 14 residues. After removal of 5 bases from V and 6 bases from J, the junction contained 5 bases not matched to a gene. CDR1 and CDR2 from the germline V gene are MNHEY and SMNVEV (reference sequence). CDR3 in DNA: TGTGCCAGCAGTCCCGACAGGGGGAGTCAGCCCCAGCATTTT. As protein: CASSPDRGSQPQHF.

V is TRBV27 and J is TRBJ2-7; D is tentatively TRBD1 or TRBD2 (5 bases each). The CDR3 is made up of 13 amino acids. The ends were cut back, 10 bases at V and 2 bases at J, with 15 bases in the middle. Germline lookup yields CDR1 MNHEY and CDR2 SMNVEV (reference sequence). CDR3 coding DNA: TGTGCCACCAGAGGGGCCCGGCCCTACGAGCAGTACTTC. Residues: CATRGARPYEQYF.

Only a few counts were recorded for this clonotype. This chain links TRBV24-1 with TRBJ1-3; D not certain. The CDR3 sequence is 14 residues long. Germline CDR1 and CDR2: KGHDR and SFDVKD. Trimming cost V 3 bases and J 4 bases, with 9 bases left between them. CDR3: CATSDPPGGNTIYF. As DNA, the CDR3 is TGTGCCACCAGTGATCCGCCGGGGGGAAACACCATATATTTT.

This clonotype occurred a few times. The chain carries TRBV20-1 and TRBJ2-1; TRBD2 matches 10 bases. The CDR3 length is 15 residues. V lost 4 bases and J lost 1; bases outside the gene matches: 4. Germline assignment: CDR1 DFQATT and CDR2 SNEGSKA (reference sequence). The CDR3 here is CSATGLALSYNEQFF. The CDR3, as DNA: TGCAGTGCTACGGGACTAGCGCTATCCTACAATGAGCAGTTCTTC.

The chain employs TRBV7-9 and TRBJ1-4, with 7 bases aligning to TRBD1. The CDR3 extends over 15 amino acids. CDR1 is SEHNR, CDR2 FQNEAQ, per germline (reference sequence). V shed 2 bases and J 3 bases; nucleotides not matched to a gene: 3. The CDR3 coding sequence is TGTGCCAGCAGCTTACTGACAGGGCCTAATGAAAAACTGTTTTTT. It yields the protein CASSLLTGPNEKLFF. Supplemented by reference TRBV7-9 and TRBJ1-4, the full variable domain reads DTGVSQNPRHKITKRGQNVTFRCDPISEHNRLYWYRQTLGQGPEFLTYFQNEAQLEKSRLLSDRFSAERPKGSFSTLEIQRTEQGDSAMYLCASSLLTGPNEKLFFGSGTQLSVL.

The chain carries TRBV7-9 and TRBJ2-7; perhaps TRBD1 as D (6 bases). Germline loops: CDR1 SEHNR, CDR2 FQNEAQ (reference sequence). V was shortened by 1 base and J by 3 bases, with 28 bases between the two germline ends. The CDR3 is made up of 20 amino acids. The CDR3 protein is CASSLVGILGRDKFFYEQYF. DNA for the CDR3: TGTGCCAGCAGCTTAGTGGGTATCCTGGGCCGGGACAAGTTCTTCTACGAGCAGTACTTC.

This clonotype was recorded at least ten times. V and J are TRBV7-2 and TRBJ2-1, with 9 bases matching TRBD2. CDR1 and CDR2 (germline): SGHTA, FQGNSA. The CDR3 runs to 16 residues. V lost 4 bases, J lost 0 bases, and 4 bases stayed unmatched. CDR3 residues: CASSSLAGASYNEQFF. In DNA, the CDR3 is TGTGCCAGCAGCTCCTTAGCGGGGGCCTCCTACAATGAGCAGTTCTTC. The full variable domain, with the rest looked up from reference TRBV7-2 and TRBJ2-1, is GAGVSQSPSNKVTEKGKDVELRCDPISGHTALYWYRQSLGQGLEFLIYFQGNSAPDKSGLPSDRFSAERTGGSVSTLTIQRTQQEDSAVYLCASSSLAGASYNEQFFGPGTRLTVL.

This clonotype appeared many times. The CDR3 region has the DNA TGTGCCAGCAAGCCCGTGGAGGCGACTAATGAAAAACTGTTTTTT. It translates to CASKPVEATNEKLFF. V usage is TRBV12-3 or TRBV12-4 and J usage is TRBJ1-4, with unresolved D. This CDR3 contains 15 residues. V lost 7 bases and J 2 bases, leaving 14 bases between the germline ends.

This chain joins TRBV10-3 and TRBJ2-6; no reliable D call. With 6 bases removed from V and 2 bases from J, the gap between germline ends came to 17 bases. The germline V gene encodes CDR1 ENHRY and CDR2 SYGVKD. The CDR3 runs to 17 residues. The CDR3 spells CAIRPDPRSPGANVLTF. CDR3 in DNA: TGTGCCATCAGACCGGACCCCCGATCCCCTGGGGCCAACGTCCTGACTTTC.

The J gene is TRBJ1-1, the V gene TRBV2; 7 nucleotides agree with TRBD1. The CDR3 spans 16 residues. V lost 0 bases and J lost 1; bases outside the gene matches: 5. Germline V lookup: CDR1 SNHLY, CDR2 FYNNEI. The CDR3 DNA reads as TGTGCCAGCAGTGAAGCGCGGACAGGCCCGAACACTGAAGCTTTCTTT. This gives the protein CASSEARTGPNTEAFF.

With regard to this clonotype: A much larger clone sits a single nucleotide away, making a read error possible. J is TRBJ2-2 and V is TRBV2; 9 bases are a match to TRBD2. The CDR3 runs to 16 residues. Germline V gene lookup returns CDR1 SNHLY and CDR2 FYNNEI. Here the CDR3 reads CASSDSGGANTGQLFF. CDR3 coding DNA: TGTGCCAGCAGTGATAGCGGGGGCGCGAACACCGGGCAGCTGTTTTTT.

The V gene is TRBV7-2, the J gene TRBJ2-7, with D perhaps matching TRBD2 (5 bases). Deletions cut 1 base from V and 7 bases from J, with 8 bases between. Germline V gives CDR1 SGHTA, CDR2 FQGNSA. The CDR3 extends over 12 amino acids. The CDR3 loop is CASSLGTGEQYF. The CDR3 DNA is TGTGCCAGCAGCTTAGGAACGGGGGAGCAGTACTTC. The whole variable domain, filled in from reference TRBV7-2 and TRBJ2-7, reads GAGVSQSPSNKVTEKGKDVELRCDPISGHTALYWYRQSLGQGLEFLIYFQGNSAPDKSGLPSDRFSAERTGGSVSTLTIQRTQQEDSAVYLCASSLGTGEQYFGPGTRLTVT.

The genes are TRBV9 and TRBJ1-1; D not certain. V lost 0 bases, J lost 4 bases, and 13 bases lay in between. The CDR3 loop spans 15 amino acids. The germline gives CDR1 SGDLS, CDR2 YYNGEE. The CDR3 loop reads CASSVAPDPVTEAFF. The CDR3 DNA follows: TGTGCCAGCAGCGTAGCTCCGGACCCGGTCACTGAAGCTTTCTTT. Combining the CDR3 with reference TRBV9 and TRBJ1-1 gives the whole variable domain DSGVTQTPKHLITATGQRVTLRCSPRSGDLSVYWYQQSLDQGLQFLIQYYNGEERAKGNILERFSAQQFPDLHSELNLSSLELGDSALYFCASSVAPDPVTEAFFGQGTRLTVV.

The chain joins TRBV19 to TRBJ1-1; TRBD1 might be the D (5 bases). Germline-derived CDR1 and CDR2 are LNHDA and SQIVND (reference sequence). The CDR3 contains 13 residues. Trimming cost V 2 bases and J 8 bases, with 12 bases left between them. The CDR3 DNA sequence: TGTGCCAGTAGTATAAGACAGCCCTCAGAAGCTTTCTTT. It codes for CASSIRQPSEAFF.